This T cell receptor (beta chain) was sequenced for a study of control samples from healthy donors and cancer patients. The V end lost 2 bases, the J end lost 0 bases, and 11 bases lay between the germline ends. Germline V gene lookup returns CDR1 SGHAT and CDR2 FQNNGV. CDR3 length: 17 residues. Libraries were prepared by immunoSEQ multiplex PCR; TCRdb keeps only in-frame clonotypes and omits some of them. The sample holds roughly 120,000 clones, about 90% seen once. The chain has TRBV11-2 and TRBJ1-6; D is ambiguous. This receptor was obtained from a man aged 45-65 years in good health. Sequenced material: blood. CDR3 DNA sequence: TGTGCCAGCAGCTTAAGGCCCCGGAGCTCCTATAATTCACCCCTCCACTTT. Residues: CASSLRPRSSYNSPLHF.